These 3 T cell receptor beta chains were all obtained from the same sample, sequenced in a study of T cells in Graves' hyperthyroidism and ophthalmopathy. The CDR3 regions of TCR beta were amplified from RNA transcripts. Initially, a first-round RT-PCR of the TCR CDR3 employed the HTBI primer set. Each CDR3 protein is one row after TCRdb ran MiXCR on the multiplex PCR reads. The repertoire holds hundreds of thousands of distinct CDR3 sequences, with approximately 15% as singletons. The sequenced sample consisted of blood. These receptors were obtained from a woman aged 25 to 45 with Graves' hyperthyroidism that later progressed to Graves' ophthalmopathy.

This clonotype was observed many times. The chain combines TRBV2 with TRBJ2-3; D unclear. The CDR3 consists of 15 residues. The germline V gene has CDR1 SNHLY and CDR2 FYNNEI. V shed 11 bases and J shed 1 base, with 19 bases lying between them. Here the CDR3 reads CAVAIGMLGTDTQYF. The CDR3 DNA is TGTGCCGTCGCTATAGGGATGTTGGGCACAGATACGCAGTATTTT.

Only a few counts were recorded for this clonotype. Written as DNA, the CDR3 is TGTGCCAGCAGGACCGAGGGGGACGGAGGCTACGAGCAGTACTTC. Amino acids: CASRTEGDGGYEQYF. The chain carries TRBV7-3 and TRBJ2-7; D possibly corresponds to TRBD1 (6 bases). This CDR3 is built from 15 residues. V gave up 6 bases and J gave up 3 bases, with 18 bases separating them. The germline V gene encodes CDR1 SGHTA and CDR2 FQGTGA.

This clonotype came up many times. The chain employs TRBV28 and TRBJ1-2; tentative D call: TRBD1 (5 bases). Between the trimmed V and J ends, which lost 4 bases and 8 bases, there was a span of 14 bases. The CDR3 spans 13 residues. Germline values: CDR1 MDHEN, CDR2 SYDVKM. The chain's CDR3 is CASSSPGKGGYTF. Written as DNA, the CDR3 is TGTGCCAGCAGTTCCCCAGGGAAGGGAGGCTACACCTTC.